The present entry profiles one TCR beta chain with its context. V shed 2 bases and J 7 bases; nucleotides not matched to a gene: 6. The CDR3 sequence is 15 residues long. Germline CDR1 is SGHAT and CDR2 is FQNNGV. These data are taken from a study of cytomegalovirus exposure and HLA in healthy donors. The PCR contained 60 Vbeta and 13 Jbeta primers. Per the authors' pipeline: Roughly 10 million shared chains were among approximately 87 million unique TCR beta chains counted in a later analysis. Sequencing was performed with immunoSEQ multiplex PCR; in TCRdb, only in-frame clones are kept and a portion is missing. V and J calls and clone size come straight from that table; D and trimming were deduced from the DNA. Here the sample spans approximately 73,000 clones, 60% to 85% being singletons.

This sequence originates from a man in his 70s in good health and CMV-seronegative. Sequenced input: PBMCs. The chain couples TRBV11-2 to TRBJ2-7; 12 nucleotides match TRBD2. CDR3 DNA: TGTGCCAGCAGCTTACCGGGACTAGCGGGTTATGAGCAGTACTTC. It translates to CASSLPGLAGYEQYF.